The rows below give T cell receptor beta chains drawn from one sample of a study of blood T cell repertoires in COVID-19. Produced via immunoSEQ multiplex PCR; TCRdb's table is partial and in-frame only. The table records some 21,000 clones, 90% of them present only once. Sequencing was performed on peripheral blood. These receptors originate from a human donor in a cohort sampled during active COVID-19. Both conserved end residues are part of each CDR3. A D gene is named only where the DNA matches it firmly. Expanded clones are given a class, and other clones once, few, many or no size at all.

clone_size: few
j_call: TRBJ1-2
d_call: TRBD1
v_call: TRBV2
cdr3_nt: TGTGCCAGCAGCCCGGGACAGTTCTATGGCTACACCTTC
cdr3_aa: CASSPGQFYGYTF

clone_size: once
j_call: TRBJ1-1
d_call: TRBD1
v_call: TRBV15
cdr3_nt: TGTGCCACCAGCAGAGACCTTCGGGGACAGGGGCGAGGGAACACTGAAGCTTTCTTT
cdr3_aa: CATSRDLRGQGRGNTEAFF

clone_size: -
j_call: TRBJ2-5
d_call: -
v_call: TRBV19
cdr3_nt: TGTGCCAGTAGTATAGGGCTGAGGTACCAAGAGACCCAGTACTTC
cdr3_aa: CASSIGLRYQETQYF

clone_size: -
j_call: TRBJ2-2
d_call: -
v_call: TRBV2
cdr3_nt: TGTGCCAGCAGGGACTCCCCCACCGGGGAGCTGTTTTTT
cdr3_aa: CASRDSPTGELFF

clone_size: -
j_call: TRBJ1-2
d_call: TRBD1
v_call: TRBV7-9
cdr3_nt: TGTGCCAGCAGCCCCCCGGACAGGCGAGATGGCTACACCTTC
cdr3_aa: CASSPPDRRDGYTF

clone_size: -
j_call: TRBJ2-7
d_call: TRBD1
v_call: TRBV18
cdr3_nt: TGTGCCAGCTCACCTCGGGACAGCTCCTACGAGCAGTACTTC
cdr3_aa: CASSPRDSSYEQYF

clone_size: -
j_call: TRBJ2-7
d_call: -
v_call: TRBV3-1/TRBV3-2
cdr3_nt: TGTGCCAGCAGCAGCCCCGGGAGACTAAGAACCTCCTACGAGCAGTACTTC
cdr3_aa: CASSSPGRLRTSYEQYF

clone_size: -
j_call: TRBJ2-5
d_call: -
v_call: TRBV9
cdr3_nt: TGTGCCAGCAGCGTAGGAGCTAGCCAAGAGACCCAGTACTTC
cdr3_aa: CASSVGASQETQYF

clone_size: -
j_call: TRBJ2-3
d_call: -
v_call: TRBV4-2
cdr3_nt: TGTGCCAGCAGCCAAGATCGATGGACTAACCCTAATACGCAGTATTTT
cdr3_aa: CASSQDRWTNPNTQYF

clone_size: -
j_call: TRBJ1-5
d_call: -
v_call: TRBV27
cdr3_nt: TGTGCCAGCAGGGACTCAAGCAATCAGCCCCAGCATTTT
cdr3_aa: CASRDSSNQPQHF

clone_size: -
j_call: TRBJ1-3
d_call: TRBD1
v_call: TRBV5-6
cdr3_nt: TGTGCCAGCAGCTTGGAGGGATCAGGGGGCTCTGGAAACACCATATATTTT
cdr3_aa: CASSLEGSGGSGNTIYF

clone_size: -
j_call: TRBJ1-5
d_call: TRBD1
v_call: TRBV6-6
cdr3_nt: TGTGCCAGCAGTTTGACAGGGTTAGGCCATCAGCCCCAGCATTTT
cdr3_aa: CASSLTGLGHQPQHF

clone_size: few
j_call: TRBJ2-2
d_call: TRBD2
v_call: TRBV11-2
cdr3_nt: TGTGCCAGCAGCTTGCGCCCAGGCGGGGGGGCCGCGGCCGGGGAGCTGTTTTTT
cdr3_aa: CASSLRPGGGAAAGELFF

clone_size: -
j_call: TRBJ1-5
d_call: -
v_call: TRBV7-8
cdr3_nt: TGTGCCAGCAGCCTACAGGGTATAGTTAGCAATCAGCCCCAGCATTTT
cdr3_aa: CASSLQGIVSNQPQHF

clone_size: -
j_call: TRBJ1-2
d_call: TRBD1
v_call: TRBV18
cdr3_nt: TGTGCCAGCTCACCTACAGGGGGCGATTCTGGCTACACCTTC
cdr3_aa: CASSPTGGDSGYTF

clone_size: -
j_call: TRBJ2-1
d_call: TRBD2
v_call: TRBV6-5
cdr3_nt: TGTGCCAGCAATCCTATAGCGGGGGGGCGTAATGAGCAGTTCTTC
cdr3_aa: CASNPIAGGRNEQFF

clone_size: -
j_call: TRBJ2-6
d_call: -
v_call: TRBV9
cdr3_nt: TGTGCCAGCAGCCCCCGCACGAGTTTTGGGGCCAACGTCCTGACTTTC
cdr3_aa: CASSPRTSFGANVLTF

clone_size: -
j_call: TRBJ1-2
d_call: -
v_call: TRBV6-5
cdr3_nt: TGTGCCAGCAGTTACTCGTTGGCGACAGCTGGCTACACCTTC
cdr3_aa: CASSYSLATAGYTF

clone_size: -
j_call: TRBJ2-5
d_call: TRBD1
v_call: TRBV19
cdr3_nt: TGTGCCAGTAGTCGACAGGGAATGAGGCAAGAGACCCAGTACTTC
cdr3_aa: CASSRQGMRQETQYF

clone_size: -
j_call: TRBJ1-4
d_call: -
v_call: TRBV6-5
cdr3_nt: TGTGCCAGCGTTATTGCAGGATCGAGTGAAAAACTGTTTTTT
cdr3_aa: CASVIAGSSEKLFF

clone_size: -
j_call: TRBJ2-2
d_call: TRBD2
v_call: TRBV4-1
cdr3_nt: TGCGCCAGCAGCGCTCGGACTAGCGGGGGGGCAACCGGGGAGCTGTTTTTT
cdr3_aa: CASSARTSGGATGELFF

clone_size: -
j_call: TRBJ1-5
d_call: TRBD1
v_call: TRBV3-1/TRBV3-2
cdr3_nt: TGTGCCAGCAGCGCCCGGGACAGCCCTCAGCCCCAGCATTTT
cdr3_aa: CASSARDSPQPQHF

clone_size: -
j_call: TRBJ1-2
d_call: TRBD1
v_call: TRBV13
cdr3_nt: TGTGCCAGCAGCCGGACAGGGGTCTTATATGGCTACACCTTC
cdr3_aa: CASSRTGVLYGYTF

clone_size: -
j_call: TRBJ1-1
d_call: -
v_call: TRBV5-1
cdr3_nt: TGCGCCAGCAGCTTAACAGGAGGGACTGAAGCTTTCTTT
cdr3_aa: CASSLTGGTEAFF

clone_size: -
j_call: TRBJ2-2
d_call: TRBD1
v_call: TRBV11-3
cdr3_nt: TGTGCCAGCAGCTCAGGGGGCGCAAACCCCGGGGAGCTGTTTTTT
cdr3_aa: CASSSGGANPGELFF

clone_size: -
j_call: TRBJ2-5
d_call: TRBD1
v_call: TRBV7-9
cdr3_nt: TGTGCCAGCAGCCCGGGGACAGGCCAAGAGACCCAGTACTTC
cdr3_aa: CASSPGTGQETQYF

clone_size: -
j_call: TRBJ2-5
d_call: -
v_call: TRBV13
cdr3_nt: TGTGCCAGCAGCTTAGTACAGGAAGAGACCCAGTACTTC
cdr3_aa: CASSLVQEETQYF

clone_size: -
j_call: TRBJ1-2
d_call: -
v_call: TRBV7-3
cdr3_nt: TGTGCCAGCAGCTTAACAAAGGGGAACTATGGCTACACCTTC
cdr3_aa: CASSLTKGNYGYTF

clone_size: -
j_call: TRBJ2-5
d_call: -
v_call: TRBV25-1
cdr3_nt: TGTGCCAGCAGTTTACGACAGCTGTACCAAGAGACCCAGTACTTC
cdr3_aa: CASSLRQLYQETQYF

clone_size: -
j_call: TRBJ2-5
d_call: TRBD1
v_call: TRBV7-2
cdr3_nt: TGTGCCAGCAGCTTAGACGGGACAGAAGAGACCCAGTACTTC
cdr3_aa: CASSLDGTEETQYF

clone_size: few
j_call: TRBJ1-1
d_call: -
v_call: TRBV9
cdr3_nt: TGTGCCAGCAGCGTACAGGGAACTGAAGCTTTCTTT
cdr3_aa: CASSVQGTEAFF

clone_size: few
j_call: TRBJ1-1
d_call: -
v_call: TRBV7-9
cdr3_nt: TGTGCCAGCAGCGCGTATGGCAGCGGGAACACTGAAGCTTTCTTT
cdr3_aa: CASSAYGSGNTEAFF

clone_size: -
j_call: TRBJ1-1
d_call: TRBD1
v_call: TRBV19
cdr3_nt: TGTGCCAGTTCCGACAGGGGAAGGACTGAAGCTTTCTTT
cdr3_aa: CASSDRGRTEAFF

clone_size: -
j_call: TRBJ1-2
d_call: -
v_call: TRBV7-3
cdr3_nt: TGTGCCAGCAGCTTAGGAGCTAACTATGGCTACACCTTC
cdr3_aa: CASSLGANYGYTF

clone_size: -
j_call: TRBJ2-3
d_call: TRBD2
v_call: TRBV11-3
cdr3_nt: TGTGCCAGCAGCACTAGCGGGGGGCCACCAGATACGCAGTATTTT
cdr3_aa: CASSTSGGPPDTQYF

clone_size: few
j_call: TRBJ2-7
d_call: -
v_call: TRBV5-1
cdr3_nt: TGCGCCAGCAGCTTGGCTCAGGGGGGACGGAAGCAGTACTTC
cdr3_aa: CASSLAQGGRKQYF

clone_size: -
j_call: TRBJ2-7
d_call: TRBD2
v_call: TRBV6-6
cdr3_nt: TGTGCCAGCGCTATAAGCGGGGTAGCCTACGAGCAGTACTTC
cdr3_aa: CASAISGVAYEQYF

clone_size: few
j_call: TRBJ1-3
d_call: -
v_call: TRBV28
cdr3_nt: TGTGCCATCCGCAGCGGGGGGCGCGTCTCTGGAAACACCATATATTTT
cdr3_aa: CAIRSGGRVSGNTIYF

clone_size: -
j_call: TRBJ1-1
d_call: -
v_call: TRBV27
cdr3_nt: TGTGCCAGCAGTTTATCCTCAGGCCTTGGGAACACTGAAGCTTTCTTT
cdr3_aa: CASSLSSGLGNTEAFF